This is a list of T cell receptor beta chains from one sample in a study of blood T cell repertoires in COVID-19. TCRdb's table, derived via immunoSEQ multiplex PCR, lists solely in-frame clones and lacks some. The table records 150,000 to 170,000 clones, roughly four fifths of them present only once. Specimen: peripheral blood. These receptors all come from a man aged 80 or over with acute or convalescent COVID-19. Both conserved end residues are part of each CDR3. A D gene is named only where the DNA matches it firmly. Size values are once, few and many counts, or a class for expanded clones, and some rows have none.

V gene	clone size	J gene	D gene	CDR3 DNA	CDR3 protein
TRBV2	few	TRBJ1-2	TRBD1	TGTGCCAGCAGTACGGACAGGGCTGGCTACACCTTC	CASSTDRAGYTF
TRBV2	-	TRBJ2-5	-	TGTGCCAGCAGTCAACCCCCTAGCGCCGAGACCCAGTACTTC	CASSQPPSAETQYF
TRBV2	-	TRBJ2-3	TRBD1	TGTGCCAGCAGAGGACTCGACAGGGGGCTTACAGATACGCAGTATTTT	CASRGLDRGLTDTQYF
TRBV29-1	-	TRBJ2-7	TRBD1	TGCAGCGTAAGATCAGGGGGCTACGAGCAGTACTTC	CSVRSGGYEQYF
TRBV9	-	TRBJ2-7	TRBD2	TGTGCCAGCAGCGTTTCTAGCGGGGGGCCCTACGAGCAGTACTTC	CASSVSSGGPYEQYF
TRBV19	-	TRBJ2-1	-	TGTGCCAGTAGTATGGCGGCAGGGTACAATGAGCAGTTCTTC	CASSMAAGYNEQFF
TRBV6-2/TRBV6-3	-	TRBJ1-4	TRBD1	TGTGCCAGCAGTTACTCCGGGACAGGCAATAATGAAAAACTGTTTTTT	CASSYSGTGNNEKLFF
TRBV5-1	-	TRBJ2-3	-	TGCGCCAGCAGTCCCGGAGGCCCTAGCCGCACAGATACGCAGTATTTT	CASSPGGPSRTDTQYF
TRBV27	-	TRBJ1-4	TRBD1	TGTGCCAGCAGACCGAGACAGGGCGAAAAACTGTTTTTT	CASRPRQGEKLFF
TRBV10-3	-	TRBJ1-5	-	TGTGCCATCAGTGAGTCACAGGCCAATCAGCCCCAGCATTTT	CAISESQANQPQHF